This T cell receptor (beta chain) is from a study of blood T cell repertoires in COVID-19. In the study overall: From T cells, B-cell-depleted T cells, or PBMCs came the material, which was cDNA or gDNA.

This CDR3 contains 14 residues. Trimming cost V 2 bases and J 7 bases, with 13 bases left between them. CDR1 is SGHNT and CDR2 is YYREEE in the germline V gene (reference sequence). Here immunoSEQ multiplex PCR was the method, and the copy in TCRdb shows in-frame clones only, minus some. The table includes under 95,000 clones, approximately 88% detected once. The sequence came from a human donor in a cohort sampled during active COVID-19. Sequences were obtained from peripheral blood. The chain has TRBV5-4 and TRBJ2-1; D gene uncertain. CDR3 bases: TGTGCCAGCAGCTTTCGAGGCGGCCTTAATGAGCAGTTCTTC. It translates to CASSFRGGLNEQFF.